This is a list of T cell receptor beta chains from one sample in a study of blood T cell repertoires in COVID-19. The repertoire was sequenced with immunoSEQ multiplex PCR; TCRdb's copy has only in-frame clones and lacks some. The sample carries about 120,000 clones, roughly four fifths recorded once. Sequencing was performed on peripheral blood. All receptors come from a human donor in a cohort sampled during active COVID-19. Both conserved end residues are part of each CDR3. Each record gives: clone size, J gene, D gene, V gene, CDR3 length, CDR3 DNA, CDR3 protein. A D gene is named only where the DNA matches it firmly. Clone size is shown for a subset of rows, as once, few, many or a class of expanded clone.

abundance: few
j_gene: TRBJ1-6
d_gene: NA
v_gene: TRBV5-1
len: 15
CDR3nt: TGCGCCAGCAGCTTGGAGCAAAATTATAATTCACCCCTCCACTTT
CDR3aa: CASSLEQNYNSPLHF

abundance: few
j_gene: TRBJ1-2
d_gene: NA
v_gene: TRBV29-1
len: 11
CDR3nt: TGCAGCGTTCGCCAGGTGGATGGCTACACCTTC
CDR3aa: CSVRQVDGYTF

abundance: NA
j_gene: TRBJ1-4
d_gene: NA
v_gene: TRBV6-5
len: 15
CDR3nt: TGTGCCAGCAGTTTAGTCCCTGCAACTAATGAAAAACTGTTTTTT
CDR3aa: CASSLVPATNEKLFF

abundance: NA
j_gene: TRBJ2-1
d_gene: TRBD2
v_gene: TRBV7-2
len: 15
CDR3nt: TGTGCCAGCAGCTTAATGGCGGGGGGCCGGAATGAGCAGTTCTTC
CDR3aa: CASSLMAGGRNEQFF

abundance: NA
j_gene: TRBJ2-5
d_gene: NA
v_gene: TRBV18
len: 13
CDR3nt: TGTGCCAGCACTGGACAGCCTCAAGAGACCCAGTACTTC
CDR3aa: CASTGQPQETQYF

abundance: few
j_gene: TRBJ1-1
d_gene: NA
v_gene: TRBV7-9
len: 15
CDR3nt: TGTGCCAGCACCAAAGTTCTAGGGAGGAACACTGAAGCTTTCTTT
CDR3aa: CASTKVLGRNTEAFF

abundance: NA
j_gene: TRBJ2-1
d_gene: TRBD2
v_gene: TRBV7-2
len: 16
CDR3nt: TGTGCCAGCAGCTTAGTAGGGCGGGGGGTTTACAATGAGCAGTTCTTC
CDR3aa: CASSLVGRGVYNEQFF

abundance: NA
j_gene: TRBJ2-7
d_gene: TRBD1
v_gene: TRBV18
len: 13
CDR3nt: TGTGCCAGCTCAGCGGACAGGGCCGGGCGTCGATACTTC
CDR3aa: CASSADRAGRRYF

abundance: NA
j_gene: TRBJ1-5
d_gene: NA
v_gene: TRBV4-1
len: 13
CDR3nt: TGCGCCAGCAGCCAAGTTATAAATCAGCCCCAGCATTTT
CDR3aa: CASSQVINQPQHF

abundance: NA
j_gene: TRBJ1-3
d_gene: NA
v_gene: TRBV18
len: 15
CDR3nt: TGTGCCAGCTCACCCACGGGTCAGGGGCAGAACACCATATATTTT
CDR3aa: CASSPTGQGQNTIYF

abundance: once
j_gene: TRBJ2-5
d_gene: NA
v_gene: TRBV2
len: 13
CDR3nt: TGTGCCAGCACCGGGACTTCCCAAGAGACCCAGTACTTC
CDR3aa: CASTGTSQETQYF

abundance: NA
j_gene: TRBJ1-5
d_gene: NA
v_gene: TRBV4-1
len: 13
CDR3nt: TGCGCCAGCAGCCAAGATGGGCGTCAGCCCCAGCATTTT
CDR3aa: CASSQDGRQPQHF

abundance: few
j_gene: TRBJ1-1
d_gene: NA
v_gene: TRBV6-5
len: 13
CDR3nt: TGTGCCAGCAGTTACGGCGGGAACACTGAAGCTTTCTTT
CDR3aa: CASSYGGNTEAFF

abundance: NA
j_gene: TRBJ2-7
d_gene: TRBD1
v_gene: TRBV27
len: 15
CDR3nt: TGTGCCAGCGGACGGTGGGGGACAGGGGGTTACGAGCAGTACTTC
CDR3aa: CASGRWGTGGYEQYF

abundance: NA
j_gene: TRBJ1-2
d_gene: NA
v_gene: TRBV28
len: 14
CDR3nt: TGTGCCAGCAGACCGGGATCTTCCTTCTATGGCTACACCTTC
CDR3aa: CASRPGSSFYGYTF

abundance: NA
j_gene: TRBJ2-2
d_gene: NA
v_gene: TRBV24-1
len: 14
CDR3nt: TGTGCCACCAGTATCAGGGGTTCCACCGGGGAGCTGTTTTTT
CDR3aa: CATSIRGSTGELFF

abundance: NA
j_gene: TRBJ1-2
d_gene: NA
v_gene: TRBV19
len: 16
CDR3nt: TGTGCCAGTAGTGAGGGGCCCGCGCGGGGCCTCTATGGCTACACCTTC
CDR3aa: CASSEGPARGLYGYTF

abundance: NA
j_gene: TRBJ2-3
d_gene: TRBD1
v_gene: TRBV19
len: 15
CDR3nt: TGTGCCAGTAGTCCGGACAGGGGGCTAGCGGATACGCAGTATTTT
CDR3aa: CASSPDRGLADTQYF

abundance: NA
j_gene: TRBJ1-5
d_gene: NA
v_gene: TRBV3-1/TRBV3-2
len: 14
CDR3nt: TGTGCCAGCAGCCAGACAGGAGGCAATCAGCCCCAGCATTTT
CDR3aa: CASSQTGGNQPQHF

abundance: once
j_gene: TRBJ1-4
d_gene: TRBD1
v_gene: TRBV19
len: 15
CDR3nt: TGTGCCAGTTCAGCAGGGGGTTGGTTTGGAGAAAAACTGTTTTTT
CDR3aa: CASSAGGWFGEKLFF

abundance: NA
j_gene: TRBJ2-5
d_gene: TRBD1
v_gene: TRBV24-1
len: 14
CDR3nt: TGTGCCACCAGTGACGGACAGGGCCCAGTGACCCAGTACTTC
CDR3aa: CATSDGQGPVTQYF

abundance: NA
j_gene: TRBJ1-1
d_gene: NA
v_gene: TRBV18
len: 15
CDR3nt: TGTGCCAGCTCCCAATCGGGGGGTATGAACACTGAAGCTTTCTTT
CDR3aa: CASSQSGGMNTEAFF

abundance: few
j_gene: TRBJ1-2
d_gene: NA
v_gene: TRBV7-9
len: 15
CDR3nt: TGTGCCAGCAGCTTAGCGCTTAACAACAACTATGGCTACACCTTC
CDR3aa: CASSLALNNNYGYTF

abundance: NA
j_gene: TRBJ2-1
d_gene: TRBD2
v_gene: TRBV7-9
len: 17
CDR3nt: TGTGCCAGCAGCCCTCCTTGGGGGGGGAGCTCCTACAATGAGCAGTTCTTC
CDR3aa: CASSPPWGGSSYNEQFF

abundance: NA
j_gene: TRBJ2-6
d_gene: NA
v_gene: TRBV18
len: 17
CDR3nt: TGTGCCAGCTCACCTTCTGGGGCCTCCTCTGGGGCCAACGTCCTGACTTTC
CDR3aa: CASSPSGASSGANVLTF

abundance: few
j_gene: TRBJ1-2
d_gene: NA
v_gene: TRBV6-5
len: 10
CDR3nt: TGTGCCACCCGAAGGGGTGGCTACACCTTC
CDR3aa: CATRRGGYTF

abundance: NA
j_gene: TRBJ1-4
d_gene: TRBD1
v_gene: TRBV18
len: 16
CDR3nt: TGTGCCAGCTCACTTACATCCGGGACAGAGGGTGAAAAACTGTTTTTT
CDR3aa: CASSLTSGTEGEKLFF

abundance: NA
j_gene: TRBJ2-3
d_gene: TRBD2
v_gene: TRBV9
len: 17
CDR3nt: TGTGCCAGCAGCGTAGTTCCGACTAGCGGCAGCACAGATACGCAGTATTTT
CDR3aa: CASSVVPTSGSTDTQYF

abundance: few
j_gene: TRBJ1-2
d_gene: NA
v_gene: TRBV11-2
len: 18
CDR3nt: TGTGCCAGCAGCTCAGTTCGGGAACGGCGACTAATAAACTATGGCTACACCTTC
CDR3aa: CASSSVRERRLINYGYTF

abundance: NA
j_gene: TRBJ1-2
d_gene: TRBD1
v_gene: TRBV5-4
len: 15
CDR3nt: TGTGCCAGCAGCCCCGGGACAGAAAGGGGCTATGGCTACACCTTC
CDR3aa: CASSPGTERGYGYTF

abundance: NA
j_gene: TRBJ2-3
d_gene: TRBD2
v_gene: TRBV7-9
len: 16
CDR3nt: TGTGCCAGCAGCTTATCACTAGCGGGGTTCACAGATACGCAGTATTTT
CDR3aa: CASSLSLAGFTDTQYF

abundance: NA
j_gene: TRBJ2-7
d_gene: NA
v_gene: TRBV7-9
len: 14
CDR3nt: TGTGCCAGCAGCTCTACTTCTAGCCTTCACGAGCAGTACTTC
CDR3aa: CASSSTSSLHEQYF

abundance: NA
j_gene: TRBJ1-6
d_gene: TRBD1
v_gene: TRBV28
len: 15
CDR3nt: TGTGCCAGCAGCTCCACAGGGGCCGCCAGGTCACCCCTCCACTTT
CDR3aa: CASSSTGAARSPLHF

abundance: NA
j_gene: TRBJ2-1
d_gene: TRBD2
v_gene: TRBV5-8
len: 15
CDR3nt: TGTGCCAGCAGCTTGGGACTAGCGGAGAACAATGAGCAGTTCTTC
CDR3aa: CASSLGLAENNEQFF

abundance: few
j_gene: TRBJ1-1
d_gene: NA
v_gene: TRBV11-2
len: 13
CDR3nt: TGTGCCAGCAGCTTAGATCCCAGGCGAGAAGCTTTCTTT
CDR3aa: CASSLDPRREAFF

abundance: NA
j_gene: TRBJ1-3
d_gene: NA
v_gene: TRBV7-2
len: 16
CDR3nt: TGTGCCAGCAGCTTAGTTTGGGCAGGGGATGGAAACACCATATATTTT
CDR3aa: CASSLVWAGDGNTIYF

abundance: NA
j_gene: TRBJ1-1
d_gene: NA
v_gene: TRBV3-1/TRBV3-2
len: 12
CDR3nt: TGTGCCAGCAGCCAAGGTACAGGGACAGCTTTCTTT
CDR3aa: CASSQGTGTAFF

abundance: NA
j_gene: TRBJ1-5
d_gene: NA
v_gene: TRBV9
len: 13
CDR3nt: TGTGCCAGCAGCGGACAGCCAAATCAGCCCCAGCATTTT
CDR3aa: CASSGQPNQPQHF

abundance: NA
j_gene: TRBJ1-1
d_gene: NA
v_gene: TRBV5-5
len: 11
CDR3nt: TGTGCCAGCAGCAGGGGCACTGAAGCTTTCTTT
CDR3aa: CASSRGTEAFF

abundance: few
j_gene: TRBJ1-5
d_gene: NA
v_gene: TRBV6-2/TRBV6-3
len: 14
CDR3nt: TGTGCCAGCAGTTACGGGGGGGCCAGCCAGCCCCAGCATTTT
CDR3aa: CASSYGGASQPQHF